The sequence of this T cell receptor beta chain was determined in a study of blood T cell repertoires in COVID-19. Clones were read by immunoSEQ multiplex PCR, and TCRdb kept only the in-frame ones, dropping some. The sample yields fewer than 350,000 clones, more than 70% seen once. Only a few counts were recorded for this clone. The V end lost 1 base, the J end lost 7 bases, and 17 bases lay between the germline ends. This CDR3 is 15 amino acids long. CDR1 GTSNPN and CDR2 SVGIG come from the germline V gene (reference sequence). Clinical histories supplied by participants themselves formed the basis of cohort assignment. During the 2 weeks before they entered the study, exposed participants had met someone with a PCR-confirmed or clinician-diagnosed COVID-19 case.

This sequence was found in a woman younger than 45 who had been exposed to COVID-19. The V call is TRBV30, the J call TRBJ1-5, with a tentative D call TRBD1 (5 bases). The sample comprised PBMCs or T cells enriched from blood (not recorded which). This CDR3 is CAWSGGTLRDQPQHF. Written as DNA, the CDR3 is TGTGCCTGGAGTGGAGGAACCCTGCGGGACCAGCCCCAGCATTTT.